The 26 T cell receptor beta chains presented below share a single source sample, sequenced in a study of T cells in women clearing cervical HPV infection. Assay used: immunoSEQ multiplex PCR; TCRdb lists only in-frame clones, some missing. This sample's table reports 25,000 to 35,000 clones. Sequencing was done on a sample of blood buffy coat. The source of these receptors is a woman between 18 and 70 years old with a cervical HPV16 infection that either progressed to CIN3+ or cleared (not recorded which).

Of note for this clone: The read finishes 3 residues shy of the CDR3 end, and the germline J gene is used to complete it. The chain couples TRBV19 to TRBJ2-5; 8 nucleotides line up with TRBD2. V trimming: 3 bases; J trimming: 5 bases; junction bases outside the gene matches: 8. The germline CDR1 and CDR2 sequences are LNHDA and SQIVND (reference sequence). The CDR3 contains 15 residues. CDR3 sequence reads: CASSITGGDRETQYF. The DNA read from the CDR3 is TGTGCCAGTAGTATCACGGGGGGGGATCGTGAGACC.

To note about this clone: The read terminates 3 residues before the CDR3 end, so the remaining end is supplied by the germline J gene. This chain joins TRBV5-4 and TRBJ2-5, with TRBD1 matching 8 bases. The V gene end was trimmed by 6 bases and the J gene end by 5 bases; junction bases not matched to a gene: 6. Germline V gene sequence: CDR1 SGHNT, CDR2 YYREEE (reference sequence). The CDR3 has 13 amino acids. The CDR3 bases that were read are TGTGCCAGCACCGTGGACAGGGCGGAGACC. Translating gives CASTVDRAET. The CDR3 in full is CASTVDRAETQYF.

In the case of this clone: The CDR3 end falls 3 residues outside the read, so it is completed with the germline J gene. This chain joins TRBV20-1 and TRBJ2-1; D is possibly TRBD2 (7 bases). The CDR3 loop spans 14 amino acids. CDR1 and CDR2 (germline): DFQATT, SNEGSKA (reference sequence). Trimming took off 5 bases at V and 0 bases at J, with 11 bases between the two ends. The CDR3 DNA, read in part, is TGCAGTGCTGGGGGGGCTAGCTCCTACAATGAG. This translates into CSAGGASSYNE. The entire CDR3 sequence reads CSAGGASSYNEQFF.

The sequenced CDR3 bases are TGTGCCAGCAGCGTATCTCCAGGGGGGTCCTACGAG. The encoded protein is CASSVSPGGSYE. The full-length CDR3 reads as CASSVSPGGSYEQYF. The chain uses TRBV9 and TRBJ2-7, with a possible D match to TRBD1 (7 bases). The read falls 3 residues short of the CDR3 end, and the missing part is taken from the germline J gene. CDR1 is SGDLS and CDR2 is YYNGEE in the germline V gene. V was cut by 1 base and J by 1 base, with 12 bases left in between. The CDR3 runs to 15 residues.

On this clone itself: Sequencing ends 3 residues short of the CDR3 end; the germline J gene provides the rest. The chain couples TRBV7-2 to TRBJ1-2, with TRBD1 matching over 9 bases. The CDR3 is 14 residues long. CDR1 and CDR2 from the germline V gene are SGHTA and FQGNSA. The CDR3 loop reads CASSLATRQGGYTF. The DNA read from the CDR3 is TGTGCCAGCAGCTTAGCGACCCGACAGGGGGGA.

Worth noting for this clone: The read falls 3 residues short of the CDR3 end, and the missing part is taken from the germline J gene. The chain uses TRBV18 and TRBJ2-7; D gene uncertain. This CDR3 comprises 13 residues. In germline, CDR1 is KGHSH, CDR2 LQKENI. Trimming removed 5 bases from V and 0 bases from J, with 8 bases in between. CDR3 amino acids: CASSADISYEQYF. The part of the CDR3 DNA that was read is TGTGCCAGCTCAGCCGACATCTCCTACGAG.

As to this clone: The sequence runs out 3 residues before the end of the CDR3; the remainder is reconstructed from the germline J gene. The J gene is TRBJ1-1, the V gene TRBV7-2; 7 bases are a match to TRBD1. With V trimmed by 5 bases and J by 0 bases, 6 bases remained unmatched. This CDR3 comprises 15 residues. Per germline, CDR1 SGHTA and CDR2 FQGNSA. The CDR3 sequence: CASSREGTVNTEAFF. CDR3 bases read: TGTGCCAGCAGCCGCGAAGGGACAGTGAACACTGAA.

On this clone: The read ends 3 residues shy of where the CDR3 ends; the end is completed using the germline J gene. Other DNA sequences within the sample encode an identical CDR3. The genes are TRBV2 and TRBJ1-3; possibly TRBD1 for D (5 bases). With 2 bases removed from V and 2 bases from J, the gap between germline ends came to 7 bases. The CDR3 is made up of 14 amino acids. CDR1 and CDR2 (germline): SNHLY, FYNNEI. CDR3 sequence: CASSEPRAGNTIYF. Incomplete CDR3 DNA: TGTGCCAGCAGTGAACCCAGGGCTGGAAACACC.

Remarks on this clone: The read stops 3 residues short of the end of the CDR3; the missing end is completed from the germline J gene. The chain employs TRBV20-1 and TRBJ1-2; D gene unclear. V lost 0 bases and J 4 bases, leaving 6 bases between the germline ends. The germline gives CDR1 DFQATT, CDR2 SNEGSKA (reference sequence). This CDR3 spans 12 amino acids. CDR3 DNA (partial): TGCAGTGCTAGAGATCTTATCTATGGC. It encodes CSARDLIYG. The whole CDR3 protein is CSARDLIYGYTF.

Turning to this clone: The read finishes 3 residues shy of the CDR3 end, and the germline J gene is used to complete it. The sample has other DNA sequences that encode this CDR3 too. The V call is TRBV7-2, the J call TRBJ1-3; 7 bases are shared with TRBD1. V trimming: 5 bases; J trimming: 0 bases; junction bases outside the gene matches: 1. This CDR3 has 14 amino acids. The germline V gene encodes CDR1 SGHTA and CDR2 FQGNSA. The CDR3 reads CASSGTVSGNTIYF. The covered CDR3 bases are TGTGCCAGCAGCGGGACAGTCTCTGGAAACACC.

Points on this clone: From the germline J gene comes the end of the CDR3, since the read stops 3 residues before it. J is TRBJ2-3 and V is TRBV2; TRBD2 matches 7 bases. The CDR3 covers 12 residues. Germline V gene lookup returns CDR1 SNHLY and CDR2 FYNNEI. CDR3: CASSWTGLPQYF. CDR3 DNA (partial): TGTGCCAGCAGTTGGACGGGACTACCG.

Details on this clone: The read ends 3 residues early relative to the CDR3; the germline J gene fills the gap. The chain recombines TRBV19 with TRBJ2-3, with TRBD2 as a possible D gene (6 bases). The CDR3 spans 14 residues. Germline V gene sequence: CDR1 LNHDA, CDR2 SQIVND (reference sequence). The CDR3 loop reads CASNRRASNQPQYF. Partial CDR3 DNA: TGTGCCAGTAACCGGAGGGCGAGCAATCAGCCG.

A remark on this clone: The read falls 3 residues short of the CDR3 end, and the missing part is taken from the germline J gene. J is TRBJ2-3 and V is TRBV19; weak D call: TRBD1 (5 bases). The germline V and J ends were trimmed by 1 base and 5 bases, with 13 bases remaining between them. The V gene's germline CDR1 is LNHDA and CDR2 SQIVND (reference sequence). The CDR3 loop spans 15 amino acids. CDR3 protein: CASSIGGRAKDTQYF. The sequenced CDR3 bases are TGTGCCAGTAGTATAGGTGGCAGGGCCAAAGATACG.

Concerning this clone: The read comes to an end 3 residues before the CDR3 does, leaving the germline J gene to fill in the end. The rearrangement links TRBV5-6 to TRBJ2-2; tentative D call: TRBD2 (6 bases). The germline CDR1 and CDR2 sequences are SGHDT and YYEEEE. The CDR3 spans 13 residues. V lost 7 bases and J 7 bases, leaving 14 bases between the germline ends. CDR3 residues: CASSKNGGGELFF. The DNA read from the CDR3 is TGTGCCAGCTCAAAAAACGGGGGCGGGGAG.

With respect to this clone: Read data end 3 residues before the CDR3 end; the end is taken from the germline J gene. V gene TRBV7-6 combines with J gene TRBJ2-2; D is perhaps TRBD1 (6 bases). Trimming pared 2 bases from V and 4 bases from J, leaving 17 bases between. From germline, CDR1 is SGHVS and CDR2 FNYEAQ. CDR3 length: 17 amino acids. The CDR3 region is CASSLLQGRFGTGELFF. The CDR3 DNA, read in part, is TGTGCCAGCAGCTTATTACAGGGCCGGTTTGGCACCGGGGAG.

In the case of this clone: The CDR3 extends 3 residues past the end of the read, so its final part is completed from the germline J gene. J is TRBJ2-2 and V is TRBV20-1, with 13 bases aligning to TRBD2. Unmatched junction bases numbered 6, after V lost 4 bases and J lost 10 bases. This CDR3 comprises 14 residues. Germline V lookup: CDR1 DFQATT, CDR2 SNEGSKA (reference sequence). The CDR3 bases that were read are TGCAGTGCTACCGGGACTAGCGGGAAAGAGGAG. This codes for CSATGTSGKEE. The whole CDR3 sequence is CSATGTSGKEELFF.

Comments on this clone: The read falls 3 residues short of the CDR3 end, and the missing part is taken from the germline J gene. V gene TRBV14 combines with J gene TRBJ2-6, with unresolved D. V lost 6 bases and J 2 bases, leaving 5 bases between the germline ends. Germline V gives CDR1 SGHDN, CDR2 FVKESK. The CDR3 has 13 amino acids. The covered CDR3 bases are TGTGCCAGCAGGTTCGCTGGGGCCAACGTC. It encodes CASRFAGANV. The entire CDR3 reads CASRFAGANVLTF.

Details on this clone: The CDR3 end lies 3 residues beyond the end of the read and is filled in from the germline J gene. The V call is TRBV19, the J call TRBJ2-7; D perhaps matches TRBD1 (5 bases). The CDR3 extends over 13 amino acids. From germline, CDR1 is LNHDA and CDR2 SQIVND (reference sequence). Trimming stripped 6 bases from V and 3 bases from J, with 12 bases between. The covered CDR3 bases are TGTGCCAGTAGGTTGACAGAGAGCTACGAG. Amino acid sequence: CASRLTESYE. From start to end, the CDR3 is CASRLTESYEQYF.

Note on this clone: From the germline J gene comes the end of the CDR3, since the read stops 3 residues before it. The V call is TRBV19, the J call TRBJ1-1, with D possibly matching TRBD1 (6 bases). V lost 4 bases to trimming and J lost 3 bases, with 18 bases between them. In germline, CDR1 is LNHDA, CDR2 SQIVND (reference sequence). The length of the CDR3 is 16 residues. The part of the CDR3 DNA that was read is TGTGCCAGTAGTAACCTGATGGGGGCAGGGTACACTGAA. It specifies CASSNLMGAGYTE. The complete CDR3 protein is CASSNLMGAGYTEAFF. Complete variable domain (other parts from reference TRBV19 and TRBJ1-1): DGGITQSPKYLFRKEGQNVTLSCEQNLNHDAMYWYRQDPGQGLRLIYYSQIVNDFQKGDIAEGYSVSREKKESFPLTVTSAQKNPTAFYLCASSNLMGAGYTEAFFGQGTRLTVV.

To note about this clone: The read ends 3 residues before the CDR3 terminus; that terminus is restored from the germline J gene. The chain combines TRBV20-1 with TRBJ2-7; 7 bases map to TRBD1. The CDR3 covers 13 residues. The V gene end was trimmed by 5 bases and the J gene end by 4 bases; junction bases not matched to a gene: 8. CDR1 is DFQATT, CDR2 SNEGSKA, per germline (reference sequence). The CDR3 DNA, read in part, is TGCAGTGCTCCCGGGGCAGGGGGATACGAG. As protein: CSAPGAGGYE. The CDR3 reads in full as CSAPGAGGYEQYF.

Concerning this clone: The read halts 3 residues ahead of the CDR3 end, with the missing end drawn from the germline J gene. The chain couples TRBV7-2 to TRBJ1-4; TRBD1 might be the D (6 bases). The V end lost 3 bases, the J end lost 3 bases, and 11 bases lay between the germline ends. Germline V gene data show CDR1 as SGHTA and CDR2 as FQGNSA. The CDR3 covers 15 residues. This CDR3 is CASSFKTGPNEKLFF. Partial CDR3 DNA: TGTGCCAGCAGCTTTAAGACAGGCCCTAATGAAAAA.

As regards this clone: The CDR3 is cut off 3 residues early in the read; its end comes from the germline J gene. This sequence joins TRBV7-2 and TRBJ2-1; 10 positions match TRBD2. The CDR3 is 15 residues long. The junction had 4 bases not matched to a gene; V was cut back by 4 bases and J by 4 bases. Germline loops: CDR1 SGHTA, CDR2 FQGNSA. The CDR3 protein is CASSYTSGVYNEQFF. The CDR3 bases that were read are TGTGCCAGCAGCTATACTAGCGGGGTTTACAATGAG.

Regarding this clone: The read terminates 3 residues ahead of where the CDR3 ends, so the germline J gene completes it. Other DNA sequences of this sample code for an identical CDR3. V is TRBV20-1 and J is TRBJ1-3, with a weak D call TRBD1 (6 bases). Trimming cost V 6 bases and J 4 bases, with 10 bases left between them. Per the germline V gene, CDR1 is DFQATT and CDR2 is SNEGSKA (reference sequence). This CDR3 has 12 amino acids. CDR3 in amino acids: CSAPDRGNTIYF. CDR3 DNA (partial): TGCAGTGCCCCCGACAGGGGAAACACC.

As to this clone: With the read ending 3 residues before the CDR3 end, the germline J gene is used to fill in that end. The rearrangement links TRBV15 to TRBJ2-3, with a tentative D call TRBD2 (6 bases). V dropped 9 bases and J dropped 6 bases, with 22 bases sitting between them. The CDR3 has 15 amino acids. Germline CDR1 reads LNHNV; CDR2 reads YYDKDF (reference sequence). The sequenced CDR3 bases are TGTGCCACGGGGCCGGGACTCCAGATGTGGGATACG. This gives the protein CATGPGLQMWDT. The entire CDR3 protein reads CATGPGLQMWDTQYF. Supplemented by reference TRBV15 and TRBJ2-3, the full variable domain reads DAMVIQNPRYQVTQFGKPVTLSCSQTLNHNVMYWYQQKSSQAPKLLFHYYDKDFNNEADTPDNFQSRRPNTSFCFLDIRSPGLGDTAMYLCATGPGLQMWDTQYFGPGTRLTVL.

To note about this clone: The read ends 3 residues shy of where the CDR3 ends; the end is completed using the germline J gene. This rearrangement joins TRBV18 to TRBJ2-3; 8 nucleotides line up with TRBD1. The CDR3 length is 14 residues. Germline values: CDR1 KGHSH, CDR2 LQKENI. The CDR3 region is CASSQDRAQRPQYF. The sequenced CDR3 bases are TGTGCCAGCTCACAGGACAGGGCCCAACGGCCG.

Turning to this clone: The read falls 3 residues short of the CDR3 end, and the missing part is taken from the germline J gene. This rearrangement joins TRBV7-2 to TRBJ1-2; D is unresolved. This CDR3 spans 12 amino acids. CDR1 SGHTA and CDR2 FQGNSA come from the germline V gene. The CDR3 bases that were read are TGTGCCAGCAGCCCGTTCGGTTACGAC. Translating it yields CASSPFGYD. The entire CDR3 sequence reads CASSPFGYDYTF.